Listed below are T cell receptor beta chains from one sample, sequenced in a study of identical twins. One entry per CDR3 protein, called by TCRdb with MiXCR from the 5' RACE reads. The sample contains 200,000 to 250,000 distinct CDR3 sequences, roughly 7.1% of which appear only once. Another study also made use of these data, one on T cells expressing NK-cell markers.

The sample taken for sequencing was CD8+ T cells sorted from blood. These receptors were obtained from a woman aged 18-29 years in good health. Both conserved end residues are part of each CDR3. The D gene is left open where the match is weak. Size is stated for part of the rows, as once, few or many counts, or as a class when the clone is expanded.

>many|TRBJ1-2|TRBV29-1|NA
TGCAGCGTTGGGGGCACGGGGTTGGGAGGCTACACCTTC
CSVGGTGLGGYTF
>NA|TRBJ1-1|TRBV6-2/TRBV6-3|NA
TGTGCCAGCAGTTGGACAGCTTACACTGAAGCTTTCTTT
CASSWTAYTEAFF
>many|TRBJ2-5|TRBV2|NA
TGTGCCAGCACGGGAAACCAAGAGACCCAGTACTTC
CASTGNQETQYF
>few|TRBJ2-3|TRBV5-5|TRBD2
TGTGCCAGCAGCCAGAATCCTAGCGGGATTAAGCAGGATACGCAGTATTTT
CASSQNPSGIKQDTQYF
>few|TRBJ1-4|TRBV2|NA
TGTGCCAGCAGTGAGTCGGGCTTAGCTAATGAAAAACTGTTTTTT
CASSESGLANEKLFF
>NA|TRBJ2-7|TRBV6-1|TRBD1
TGTGCCAGCAGTCCTGACAGGGAGAAGGCCTACGAGCAGTACTTC
CASSPDREKAYEQYF
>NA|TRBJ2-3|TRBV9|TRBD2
TGTGCCAGCAGCGTGTTCGGGAGGGCCGGAGATACGCAGTATTTT
CASSVFGRAGDTQYF
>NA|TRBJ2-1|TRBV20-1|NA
TGCAGCCTCCCTAGAGCCGGATATGAGCAGTTCTTC
CSLPRAGYEQFF
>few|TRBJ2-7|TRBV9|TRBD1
TGTGCCAGCAGCGACGGGGACAGACCCTACGAGCAGTACTTC
CASSDGDRPYEQYF
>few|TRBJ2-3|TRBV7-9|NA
TGTGCCAGCAGCTTAACCGGGGGAGATACGCAGTATTTT
CASSLTGGDTQYF